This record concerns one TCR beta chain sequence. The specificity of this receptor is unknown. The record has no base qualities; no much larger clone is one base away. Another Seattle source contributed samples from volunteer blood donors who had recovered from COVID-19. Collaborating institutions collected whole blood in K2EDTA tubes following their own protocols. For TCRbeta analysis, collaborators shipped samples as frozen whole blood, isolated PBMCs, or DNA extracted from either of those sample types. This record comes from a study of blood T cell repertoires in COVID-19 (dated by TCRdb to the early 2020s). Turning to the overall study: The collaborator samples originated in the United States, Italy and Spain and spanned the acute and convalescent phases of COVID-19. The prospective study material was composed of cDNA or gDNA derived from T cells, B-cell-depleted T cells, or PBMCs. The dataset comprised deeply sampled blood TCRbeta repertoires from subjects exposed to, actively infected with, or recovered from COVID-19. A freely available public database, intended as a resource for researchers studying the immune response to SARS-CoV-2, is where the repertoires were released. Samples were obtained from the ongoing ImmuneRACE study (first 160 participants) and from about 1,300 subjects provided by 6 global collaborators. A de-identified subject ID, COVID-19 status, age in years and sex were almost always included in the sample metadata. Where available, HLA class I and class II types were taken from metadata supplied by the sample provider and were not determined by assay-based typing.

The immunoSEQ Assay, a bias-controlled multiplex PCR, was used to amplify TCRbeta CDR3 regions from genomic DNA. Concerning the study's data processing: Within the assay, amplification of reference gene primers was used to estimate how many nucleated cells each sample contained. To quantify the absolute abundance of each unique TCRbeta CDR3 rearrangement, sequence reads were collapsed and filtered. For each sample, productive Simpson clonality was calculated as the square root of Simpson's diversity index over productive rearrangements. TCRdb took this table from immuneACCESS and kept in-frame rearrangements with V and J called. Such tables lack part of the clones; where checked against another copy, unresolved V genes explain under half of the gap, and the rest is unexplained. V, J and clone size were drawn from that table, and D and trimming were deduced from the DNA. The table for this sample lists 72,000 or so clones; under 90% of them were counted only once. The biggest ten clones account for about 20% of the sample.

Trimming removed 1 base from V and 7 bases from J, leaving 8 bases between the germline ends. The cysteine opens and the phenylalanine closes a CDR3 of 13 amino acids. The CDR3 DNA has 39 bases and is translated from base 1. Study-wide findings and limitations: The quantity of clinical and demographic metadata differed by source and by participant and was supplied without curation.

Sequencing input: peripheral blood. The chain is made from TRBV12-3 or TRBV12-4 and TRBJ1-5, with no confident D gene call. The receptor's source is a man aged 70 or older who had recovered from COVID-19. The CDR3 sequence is CASSLDDTQPQHF. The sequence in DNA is TGTGCCAGCAGTTTAGATGACACCCAGCCCCAGCATTTT.